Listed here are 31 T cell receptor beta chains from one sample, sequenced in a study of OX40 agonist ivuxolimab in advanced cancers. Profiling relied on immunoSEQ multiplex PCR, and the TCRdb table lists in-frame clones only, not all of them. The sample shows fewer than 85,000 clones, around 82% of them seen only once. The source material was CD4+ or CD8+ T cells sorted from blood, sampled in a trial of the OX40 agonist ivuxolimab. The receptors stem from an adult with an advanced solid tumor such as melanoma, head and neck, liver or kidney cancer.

CDR3 amino acids: CASSLAPGQGTPGANVLTF. In DNA form, the CDR3 reads TGTGCCAGCAGTCTCGCACCGGGACAGGGTACCCCTGGGGCCAACGTCCTGACTTTC. The V and J genes are TRBV27 and TRBJ2-6; 9 bases fit TRBD1. Germline loops: CDR1 MNHEY, CDR2 SMNVEV (reference sequence). V lost 5 bases, J lost 2 bases, and 13 bases stayed unmatched. This CDR3 has 19 amino acids. Supplemented by reference TRBV27 and TRBJ2-6, the full variable domain reads EAQVTQNPRYLITVTGKKLTVTCSQNMNHEYMSWYRQDPGLGLRQIYYSMNVEVTDKGDVPEGYKVSRKEKRNFPLILESPSPNQTSLYFCASSLAPGQGTPGANVLTFGAGSRLTVL.

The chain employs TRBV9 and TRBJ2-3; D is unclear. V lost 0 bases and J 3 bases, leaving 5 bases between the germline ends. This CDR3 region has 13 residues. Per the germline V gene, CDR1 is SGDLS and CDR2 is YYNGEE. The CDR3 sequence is CASSVERTDTQYF. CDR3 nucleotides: TGTGCCAGCAGCGTAGAGAGGACAGATACGCAGTATTTT.

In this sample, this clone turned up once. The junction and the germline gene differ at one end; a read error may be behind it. Written as DNA, the CDR3 is TGTGCCAGCAGCCCGGGGGGATCGACTAGCGGGAGACATTTT. Its protein is CASSPGGSTSGRHF. The V gene is TRBV5-4, the J gene TRBJ2-3; 12 bases agree with TRBD2. The CDR3 consists of 14 residues. Germline loops: CDR1 SGHNT, CDR2 YYREEE (reference sequence).

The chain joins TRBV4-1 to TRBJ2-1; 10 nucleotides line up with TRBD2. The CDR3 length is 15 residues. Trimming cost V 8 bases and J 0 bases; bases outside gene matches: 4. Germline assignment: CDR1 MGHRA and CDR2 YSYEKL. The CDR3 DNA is TGCGCCAGCCACAGCGGGGGGGGCTCCTACAATGAGCAGTTCTTC. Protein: CASHSGGGSYNEQFF.

The CDR3 DNA is TGCGCCAGCAGTCAATCGGTATTACAGAAAGTTTACTACGAGCAGTACGTC. Its protein product is CASSQSVLQKVYYEQYV. This sequence joins TRBV23-1 and TRBJ2-7; D is unresolved. TRBV23-1 belongs to the ORF category, with a function that is uncertain. V lost 0 bases and J 3 bases, leaving 18 bases between the germline ends. The CDR3 covers 17 residues.

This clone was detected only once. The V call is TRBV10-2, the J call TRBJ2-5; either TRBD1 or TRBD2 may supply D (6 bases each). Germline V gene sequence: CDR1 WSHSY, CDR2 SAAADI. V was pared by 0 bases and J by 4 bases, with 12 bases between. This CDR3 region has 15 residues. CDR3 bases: TGCGCCAGCAGTGAGTCGGAAGAGGGGGGAGAGACCCAGTACTTC. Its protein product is CASSESEEGGETQYF.

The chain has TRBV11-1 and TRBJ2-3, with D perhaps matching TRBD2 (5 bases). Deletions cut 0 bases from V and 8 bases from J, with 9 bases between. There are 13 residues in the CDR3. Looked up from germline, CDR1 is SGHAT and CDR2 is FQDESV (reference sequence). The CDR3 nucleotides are TGTGCCAGCAGCTTAGCGCGGGTCGCTACGCAGTATTTT. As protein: CASSLARVATQYF.

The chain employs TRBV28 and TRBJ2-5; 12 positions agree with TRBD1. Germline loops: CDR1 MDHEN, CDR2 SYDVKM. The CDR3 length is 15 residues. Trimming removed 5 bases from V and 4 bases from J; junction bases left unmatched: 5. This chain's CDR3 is CASSIRDRGPETQYF. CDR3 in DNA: TGTGCCAGCAGTATCCGGGACAGGGGGCCAGAGACCCAGTACTTC.

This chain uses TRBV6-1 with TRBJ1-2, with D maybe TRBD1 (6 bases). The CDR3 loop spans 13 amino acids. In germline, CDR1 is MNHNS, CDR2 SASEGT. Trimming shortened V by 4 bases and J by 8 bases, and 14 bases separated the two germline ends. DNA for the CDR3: TGTGCCAGCAGTGGCAGGGGAGGTCGGGGCTACACCTTC. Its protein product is CASSGRGGRGYTF.

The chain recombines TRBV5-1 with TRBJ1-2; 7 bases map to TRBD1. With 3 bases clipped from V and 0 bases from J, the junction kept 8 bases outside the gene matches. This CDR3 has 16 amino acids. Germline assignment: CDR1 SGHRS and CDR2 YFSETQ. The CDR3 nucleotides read TGCGCCAGCAGCTCGGGGGACAGCACCTCTAACTATGGCTACACCTTC. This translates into CASSSGDSTSNYGYTF.

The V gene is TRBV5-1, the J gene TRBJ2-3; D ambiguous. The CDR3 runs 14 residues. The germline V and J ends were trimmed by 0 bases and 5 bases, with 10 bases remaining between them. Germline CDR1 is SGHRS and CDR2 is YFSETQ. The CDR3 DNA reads TGCGCCAGCAGCTTGGCTCGGGCGGAAGATACGCAGTATTTT. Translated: CASSLARAEDTQYF.

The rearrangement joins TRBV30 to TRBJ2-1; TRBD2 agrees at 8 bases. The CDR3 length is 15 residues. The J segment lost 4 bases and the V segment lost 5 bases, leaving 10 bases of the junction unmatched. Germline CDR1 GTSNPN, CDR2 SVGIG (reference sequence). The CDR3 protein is CAWRRAGGSYNEQFF. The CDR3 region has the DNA TGTGCCTGGCGACGTGCGGGGGGCAGTTACAATGAGCAGTTCTTC. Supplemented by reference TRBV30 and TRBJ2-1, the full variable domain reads SQTIHQWPATLVQPVGSPLSLECTVEGTSNPNLYWYRQAAGRGLQLLFYSVGIGQISSEVPQNLSASRPQDRQFILSSKKLLLSDSGFYLCAWRRAGGSYNEQFFGPGTRLTVL.

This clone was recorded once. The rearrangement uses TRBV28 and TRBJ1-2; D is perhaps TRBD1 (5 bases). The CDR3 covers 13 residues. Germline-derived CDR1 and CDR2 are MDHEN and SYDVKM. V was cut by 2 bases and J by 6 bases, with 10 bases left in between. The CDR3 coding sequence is TGTGCCAGCAGTTTAAGACAGCACGATGGCTACACCTTC. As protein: CASSLRQHDGYTF.

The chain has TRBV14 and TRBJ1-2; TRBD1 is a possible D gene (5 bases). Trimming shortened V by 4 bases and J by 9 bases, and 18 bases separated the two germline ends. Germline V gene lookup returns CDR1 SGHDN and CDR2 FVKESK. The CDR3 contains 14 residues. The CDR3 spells CASSPTPGNYRYTF. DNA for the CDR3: TGTGCCAGCAGCCCTACCCCAGGGAATTATCGCTACACCTTC.

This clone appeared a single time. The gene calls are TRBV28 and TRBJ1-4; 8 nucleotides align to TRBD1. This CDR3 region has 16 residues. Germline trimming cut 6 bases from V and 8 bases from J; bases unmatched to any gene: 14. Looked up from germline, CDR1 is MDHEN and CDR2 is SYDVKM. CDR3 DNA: TGTGCCAGCAGACCCCATTTGGGGACAGGTTTAGAAAAACTGTTTTTT. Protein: CASRPHLGTGLEKLFF.

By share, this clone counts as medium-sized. CDR3 sequence (DNA): TGTGCCAGCAGTGAAGTAGGGACACCCTCTGGAAACACCATATATTTT. Its protein product is CASSEVGTPSGNTIYF. This rearrangement joins TRBV6-1 to TRBJ1-3; D perhaps matches TRBD1 (6 bases). The CDR3 loop spans 16 amino acids. Germline V gene sequence: CDR1 MNHNS, CDR2 SASEGT. With 1 base removed from V and 0 bases from J, the gap between germline ends came to 10 bases.

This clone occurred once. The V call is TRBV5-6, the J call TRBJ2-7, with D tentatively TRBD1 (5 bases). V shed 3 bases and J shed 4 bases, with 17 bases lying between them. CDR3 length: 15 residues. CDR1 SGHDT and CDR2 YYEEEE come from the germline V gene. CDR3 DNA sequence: TGTGCCAGCAGCTCCCCCCTGTCAGGGCGGTACGAGCAGTACGTC. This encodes CASSSPLSGRYEQYV.

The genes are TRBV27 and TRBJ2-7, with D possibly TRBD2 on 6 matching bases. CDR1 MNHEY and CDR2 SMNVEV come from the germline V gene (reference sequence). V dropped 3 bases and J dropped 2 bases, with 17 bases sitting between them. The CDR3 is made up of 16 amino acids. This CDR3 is CASSLLPGLTPYEQYF. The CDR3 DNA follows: TGTGCCAGCAGTTTGCTTCCGGGACTGACCCCCTACGAGCAGTACTTC.

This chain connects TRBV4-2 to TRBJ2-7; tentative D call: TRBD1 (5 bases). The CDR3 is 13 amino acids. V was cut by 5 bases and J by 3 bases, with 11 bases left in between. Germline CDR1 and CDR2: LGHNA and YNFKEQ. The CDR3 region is CASSLQDLYEQYF. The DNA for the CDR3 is TGTGCCAGCAGCTTACAGGACCTCTACGAGCAGTACTTC.

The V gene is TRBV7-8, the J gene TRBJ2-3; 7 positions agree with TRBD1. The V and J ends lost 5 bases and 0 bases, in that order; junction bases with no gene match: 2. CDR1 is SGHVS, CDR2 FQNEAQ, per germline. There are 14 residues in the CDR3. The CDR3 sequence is CASSPGGSTDTQYF. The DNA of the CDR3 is TGTGCCAGCAGCCCAGGGGGTAGCACAGATACGCAGTATTTT.

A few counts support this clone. This CDR3 is CASSDSPLAGGPGDTQYF. The CDR3 coding sequence is TGTGCCAGCAGTGACTCCCCCCTAGCGGGGGGGCCAGGAGATACGCAGTATTTT. This chain uses TRBV6-4 with TRBJ2-3; 12 positions match TRBD2. Germline CDR1 MRHNA, CDR2 SNTAGT. V was pared by 0 bases and J by 5 bases, with 9 bases of the junction left unmatched. The CDR3 is 18 residues long.

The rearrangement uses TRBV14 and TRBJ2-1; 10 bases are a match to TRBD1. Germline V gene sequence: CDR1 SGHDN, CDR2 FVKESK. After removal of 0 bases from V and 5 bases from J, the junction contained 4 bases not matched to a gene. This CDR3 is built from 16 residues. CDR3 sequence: CASSQDGTGENNEQFF. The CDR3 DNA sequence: TGTGCCAGCAGCCAAGACGGGACAGGGGAAAACAATGAGCAGTTCTTC. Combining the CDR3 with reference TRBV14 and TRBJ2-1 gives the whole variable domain EAGVTQFPSHSVIEKGQTVTLRCDPISGHDNLYWYRRVMGKEIKFLLHFVKESKQDESGMPNNRFLAERTGGTYSTLKVQPAELEDSGVYFCASSQDGTGENNEQFFGPGTRLTVL.

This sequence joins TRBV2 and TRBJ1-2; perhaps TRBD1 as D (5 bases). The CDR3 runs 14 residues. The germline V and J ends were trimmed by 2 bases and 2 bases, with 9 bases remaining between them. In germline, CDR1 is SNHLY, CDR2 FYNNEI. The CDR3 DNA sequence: TGTGCCAGCAGTGAATCAGGGACCAACTATGGCTACACCTTC. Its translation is CASSESGTNYGYTF.

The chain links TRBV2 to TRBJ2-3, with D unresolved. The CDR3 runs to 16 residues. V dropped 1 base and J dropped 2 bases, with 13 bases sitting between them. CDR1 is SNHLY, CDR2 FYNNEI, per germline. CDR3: CASSEGLYVLTDTQYF. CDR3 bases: TGTGCCAGCAGTGAAGGTTTGTACGTACTCACAGATACGCAGTATTTT.

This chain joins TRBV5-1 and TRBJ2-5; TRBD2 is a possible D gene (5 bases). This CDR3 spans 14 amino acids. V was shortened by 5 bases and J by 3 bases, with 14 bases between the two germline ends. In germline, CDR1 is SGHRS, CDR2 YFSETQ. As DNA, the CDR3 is TGCGCCAGCAGAGATCTCGCCGGGGAAGAGACCCAGTACTTC. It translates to CASRDLAGEETQYF.

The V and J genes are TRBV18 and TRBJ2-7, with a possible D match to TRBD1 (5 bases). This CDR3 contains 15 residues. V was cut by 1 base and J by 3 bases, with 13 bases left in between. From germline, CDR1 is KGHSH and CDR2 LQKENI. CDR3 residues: CASSPQQGRDYEQYV. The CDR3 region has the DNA TGTGCCAGCTCACCACAGCAGGGTAGGGACTACGAGCAGTACGTC.

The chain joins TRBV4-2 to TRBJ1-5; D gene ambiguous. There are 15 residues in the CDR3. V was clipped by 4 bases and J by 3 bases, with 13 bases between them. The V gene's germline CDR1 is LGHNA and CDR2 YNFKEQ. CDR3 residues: CASSPQDKPNQPQHF. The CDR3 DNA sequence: TGTGCCAGCAGCCCTCAAGACAAGCCCAATCAGCCCCAGCATTTT.

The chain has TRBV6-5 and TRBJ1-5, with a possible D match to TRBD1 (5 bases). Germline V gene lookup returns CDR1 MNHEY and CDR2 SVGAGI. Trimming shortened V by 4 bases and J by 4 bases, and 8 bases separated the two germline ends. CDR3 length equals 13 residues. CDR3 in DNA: TGTGCCAGCAGTTGGGACCTTAATCAGCCCCAGCATTTT. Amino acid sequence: CASSWDLNQPQHF.

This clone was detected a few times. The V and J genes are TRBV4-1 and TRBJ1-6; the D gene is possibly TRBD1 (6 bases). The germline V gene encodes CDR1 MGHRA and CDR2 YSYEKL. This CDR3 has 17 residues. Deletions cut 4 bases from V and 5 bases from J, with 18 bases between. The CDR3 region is CASSLQYREVDNSPLHF. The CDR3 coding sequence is TGCGCCAGCAGCCTACAATACAGGGAGGTTGATAATTCACCCCTCCACTTT.

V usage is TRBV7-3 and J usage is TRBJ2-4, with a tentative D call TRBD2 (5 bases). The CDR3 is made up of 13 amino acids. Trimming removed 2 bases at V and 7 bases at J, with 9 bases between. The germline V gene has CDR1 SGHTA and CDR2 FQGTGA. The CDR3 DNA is TGTGCCAGCAGCTTACCCGGGGAGAACATTCAGTACTTC. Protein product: CASSLPGENIQYF. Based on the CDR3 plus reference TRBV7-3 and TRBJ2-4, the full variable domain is GAGVSQTPSNKVTEKGKYVELRCDPISGHTALYWYRQSLGQGPEFLIYFQGTGAADDSGLPNDRFFAVRPEGSVSTLKIQRTERGDSAVYLCASSLPGENIQYFGAGTRLSVL.

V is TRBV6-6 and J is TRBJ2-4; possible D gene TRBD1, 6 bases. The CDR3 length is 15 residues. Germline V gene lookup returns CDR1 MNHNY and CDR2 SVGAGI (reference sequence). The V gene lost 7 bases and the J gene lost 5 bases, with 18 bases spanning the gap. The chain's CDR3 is CASKDRTNSQNIQYF. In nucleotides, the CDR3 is TGTGCCAGCAAAGACAGGACAAATTCACAAAACATTCAGTACTTC.